These 30 T cell receptor beta chains originate from one sample sequenced in a study of shared clonotypes between healthy human individuals. Only CD45RO-negative cells positively selected for CCR7 counted as naive CD8 cells, so terminally differentiated effector memory CD45RA+ cells were excluded. Sequencing was performed with immunoSEQ multiplex PCR; in TCRdb, only in-frame clones are kept and a portion is missing. The sample has about 2,100,000 clones, about 93% seen once. The sample consisted of naive CD8+ T cells from PBMCs. These TCRs come from a man between 18 and 29 years old in good health. Some clones in this sample may be carry-over from other donors' samples.

The CDR3 reads CASSHSGTGRLSHEQFF. CDR3 DNA: TGCGCCAGCAGCCATTCCGGTACCGGGAGGTTATCCCATGAGCAGTTCTTC. The V and J genes are TRBV4-1 and TRBJ2-1; 7 nucleotides line up with TRBD2. Germline V gene sequence: CDR1 MGHRA, CDR2 YSYEKL. Losses at the gene ends were 3 bases for V and 8 bases for J; bases not matched to a gene: 16. The CDR3 is 17 residues long.

The V and J genes are TRBV7-9 and TRBJ1-2; D ambiguous. Trimming cost V 5 bases and J 6 bases, with 22 bases left between them. There are 16 residues in the CDR3. Germline loops: CDR1 SEHNR, CDR2 FQNEAQ (reference sequence). The CDR3 region is CASSPPPGLELNGYTF. The CDR3 coding sequence is TGTGCCAGCAGCCCACCCCCCGGACTGGAGTTGAATGGCTACACCTTC.

This clone has only one observation. Other DNA sequences of this sample code for an identical CDR3. The rearrangement joins TRBV5-6 to TRBJ1-2; D not resolved. CDR1 SGHDT and CDR2 YYEEEE come from the germline V gene. The length of the CDR3 is 12 residues. V lost 0 bases and J 5 bases, leaving 5 bases between the germline ends. CDR3 residues: CASSLASYGYTF. The CDR3 DNA is TGTGCCAGCAGCTTGGCCAGTTATGGCTACACCTTC.

This sequence joins TRBV7-9 and TRBJ2-6; 11 positions agree with TRBD2. The germline CDR1 and CDR2 sequences are SEHNR and FQNEAQ (reference sequence). The trim removed 1 base at V and 2 bases at J, leaving 7 bases unmatched. This CDR3 spans 19 amino acids. The CDR3 DNA sequence: TGTGCCAGCAGCTTAGGCCAGCATAGCGGGAGGGCTGGGGCCAACGTCCTGACTTTC. Protein product: CASSLGQHSGRAGANVLTF.

The genes are TRBV9 and TRBJ1-1, with 9 bases matching TRBD1. The J segment lost 5 bases and the V segment lost 4 bases, leaving 21 bases of the junction unmatched. This CDR3 has 19 residues. Per the germline V gene, CDR1 is SGDLS and CDR2 is YYNGEE. The CDR3: CASSPRTIDRGDRNTEAFF. In DNA form, the CDR3 reads TGTGCCAGCAGCCCCCGCACTATTGACAGGGGGGATCGAAATACTGAAGCTTTCTTT.

The chain has TRBV4-1 and TRBJ2-3; maybe TRBD2 (6 bases). V was clipped by 4 bases and J by 5 bases, with 19 bases between them. Germline V gene sequence: CDR1 MGHRA, CDR2 YSYEKL. The CDR3 length is 16 residues. The CDR3 DNA is TGCGCCAGCAGCCGCCAACTAGCTGCGAGGGGAGATACGCAGTATTTT. It encodes CASSRQLAARGDTQYF.

This CDR3 reads CASSVDGAELFF. The DNA of the CDR3 is TGTGCCAGCAGCGTGGACGGGGCAGAACTGTTTTTT. V gene TRBV9 combines with J gene TRBJ1-4; a weak D match, TRBD1 (5 bases). V lost 2 bases to trimming and J lost 12 bases, with 11 bases between them. This CDR3 is 12 amino acids long. Germline CDR1 and CDR2: SGDLS and YYNGEE.

The V call is TRBV10-3, the J call TRBJ2-7; TRBD2 matches at 8 bases. CDR3 length: 15 residues. Looked up from germline, CDR1 is ENHRY and CDR2 is SYGVKD. J was trimmed by 0 bases and V by 0 bases; bases with no gene match: 1. The DNA for the CDR3 is TGTGCCATCAGTGAGTCCAGCGGGAGCTCCTACGAGCAGTACTTC. Protein: CAISESSGSSYEQYF.

A single count supports this clone. This chain joins TRBV5-4 and TRBJ2-5, with D hard to call. The V gene lost 1 base and the J gene lost 0 bases, with 7 bases spanning the gap. The CDR3 runs 14 residues. Germline V lookup: CDR1 SGHNT, CDR2 YYREEE (reference sequence). This CDR3 reads CASSLLGDQETQYF. The CDR3 DNA sequence: TGTGCCAGCAGCTTGTTAGGAGACCAAGAGACCCAGTACTTC. Supplemented by reference TRBV5-4 and TRBJ2-5, the full variable domain reads ETGVTQSPTHLIKTRGQQVTLRCSSQSGHNTVSWYQQALGQGPQFIFQYYREEENGRGNFPPRFSGLQFPNYSSELNVNALELDDSALYLCASSLLGDQETQYFGPGTRLLVL.

This chain uses TRBV2 with TRBJ2-3, with 9 bases lining up with TRBD2. The CDR3 loop spans 15 amino acids. Per germline, CDR1 SNHLY and CDR2 FYNNEI. The V segment lost 5 bases and the J segment 4 bases; nucleotides outside the gene matches: 7. DNA for the CDR3: TGTGCCAGCAGTCCATGGCGGGAGGGCCCAGATACGCAGTATTTT. Its translation is CASSPWREGPDTQYF.

This chain links TRBV27 with TRBJ2-3; D gene unclear. Germline V CDR1 and CDR2: MNHEY, SMNVEV (reference sequence). V lost 8 bases and J lost 6, with 9 bases in between. CDR3 size: 11 residues. CDR3 region: CASRIVDTQYF. In nucleotides, the CDR3 is TGTGCCAGCCGGATAGTGGATACGCAGTATTTT.

The chain combines TRBV27 with TRBJ2-1, with 8 bases identical to TRBD2. The V segment lost 6 bases and the J segment 14 bases; nucleotides outside the gene matches: 9. This CDR3 spans 12 amino acids. Germline assignment: CDR1 MNHEY and CDR2 SMNVEV (reference sequence). The CDR3 DNA is TGTGCCAGCAGCCCCGGGGGGGTTAAAGAGTTCTTC. Its protein is CASSPGGVKEFF.

The chain carries TRBV27 and TRBJ1-2; 10 positions agree with TRBD1. V dropped 5 bases and J dropped 4; count of bases not matched to a gene: 7. The CDR3 is made up of 15 amino acids. CDR1 and CDR2 (germline): MNHEY, SMNVEV (reference sequence). The CDR3 protein is CASSPGTGDFYGYTF. The CDR3 region has the DNA TGTGCCAGCAGTCCAGGGACAGGGGACTTCTATGGCTACACCTTC.

V and J are TRBV27 and TRBJ1-1, with 7 nucleotides matching TRBD1. The germline V gene encodes CDR1 MNHEY and CDR2 SMNVEV (reference sequence). Trimming removed 5 bases from V and 4 bases from J; junction bases left unmatched: 7. CDR3 length: 14 amino acids. The CDR3 loop reads CASSPYRGGTEAFF. The CDR3 nucleotides are TGTGCCAGCAGTCCCTACAGGGGCGGCACTGAAGCTTTCTTT.

The V call is TRBV5-6, the J call TRBJ2-5, with 10 bases matching TRBD2. The junction had 4 bases not matched to a gene; V was cut back by 0 bases and J by 5 bases. CDR3 length equals 15 residues. Germline V gene sequence: CDR1 SGHDT, CDR2 YYEEEE. CDR3 bases: TGTGCCAGCAGCTTGGCCCTAGCGGGAGTGGAGACCCAGTACTTC. It is translated as CASSLALAGVETQYF.

The V call is TRBV9, the J call TRBJ2-1; D possibly corresponds to TRBD2 (5 bases). Trimming stripped 1 base from V and 0 bases from J, with 14 bases between. Germline V CDR1 and CDR2: SGDLS, YYNGEE. The CDR3 is 17 amino acids. CDR3 sequence (DNA): TGTGCCAGCAGCGTACGGTGGCGGGTCGACTCCTACAATGAGCAGTTCTTC. Encoded protein: CASSVRWRVDSYNEQFF.

The rearrangement links TRBV5-6 to TRBJ2-2; perhaps TRBD2 as D (5 bases). Germline V lookup: CDR1 SGHDT, CDR2 YYEEEE. The CDR3 length is 17 residues. Deletions cut 2 bases from V and 3 bases from J, with 17 bases between. CDR3 DNA sequence: TGTGCCAGCAGCTTTACGCCTGAGGAGGAGGACACCGGGGAGCTGTTTTTT. Its translation: CASSFTPEEEDTGELFF. Using reference TRBV5-6 and TRBJ2-2 for the parts outside the CDR3, the full variable domain is DAGVTQSPTHLIKTRGQQVTLRCSPKSGHDTVSWYQQALGQGPQFIFQYYEEEERQRGNFPDRFSGHQFPNYSSELNVNALLLGDSALYLCASSFTPEEEDTGELFFGEGSRLTVL.

The V call is TRBV5-4, the J call TRBJ1-1; a possible D gene is TRBD1 (5 bases). Trimming removed 1 base at V and 3 bases at J, with 22 bases between. Germline-derived CDR1 and CDR2 are SGHNT and YYREEE (reference sequence). CDR3 length: 18 residues. This CDR3 is CASSLLSGGTPQHTEAFF. CDR3 DNA: TGTGCCAGCAGCTTGTTGTCGGGGGGGACCCCACAACACACTGAAGCTTTCTTT.

The chain recombines TRBV7-9 with TRBJ2-7, with D possibly being TRBD1 or TRBD2 (5 bases each). The CDR3 is made up of 15 amino acids. V shed 5 bases and J shed 3 bases, with 17 bases lying between them. CDR1 is SEHNR, CDR2 FQNEAQ, per germline (reference sequence). This CDR3 is CASSQGEGKDYEQYF. Here the CDR3 DNA reads TGTGCCAGCAGCCAGGGTGAGGGGAAAGACTACGAGCAGTACTTC.

As regards this clone: A much larger clone differs from this one at a single base, so this may be a read error. This chain links TRBV7-9 with TRBJ2-7, with D possibly TRBD1 on 6 matching bases. V was cut by 4 bases and J by 0 bases, with 7 bases left in between. The CDR3 covers 13 residues. The germline gives CDR1 SEHNR, CDR2 FQNEAQ (reference sequence). Here the CDR3 DNA reads TGTGCCAGCAGCTGGGACAACTCCTACGAGCAGTACTTC. Amino acid sequence: CASSWDNSYEQYF.

CDR3: CASSEGSSGSMVYF. CDR3 sequence (DNA): TGTGCCAGCAGTGAGGGCTCCTCAGGCTCGATGGTTTACTTC. V usage is TRBV25-1 and J usage is TRBJ2-4; no clear D gene. With 3 bases removed from V and 16 bases from J, the gap between germline ends came to 22 bases. This CDR3 has 14 amino acids. Germline CDR1 and CDR2: MGHDK and SYGVNS.

The rearrangement joins TRBV7-9 to TRBJ2-3, with D tentatively TRBD1 (5 bases). Trimming left V 5 bases short and J 3 bases short, with 18 bases between. This CDR3 spans 16 amino acids. Per germline, CDR1 SEHNR and CDR2 FQNEAQ (reference sequence). CDR3 amino acids: CASSPWTRVGTDTQYF. The CDR3 nucleotides read TGTGCCAGCAGCCCCTGGACAAGGGTGGGGACAGATACGCAGTATTTT.

The chain uses TRBV19 and TRBJ1-5; tentative D call: TRBD1 (6 bases). The CDR3 has 19 amino acids. Germline V gene data show CDR1 as LNHDA and CDR2 as SQIVND (reference sequence). V dropped 7 bases and J dropped 4 bases, with 29 bases sitting between them. CDR3 nucleotide sequence: TGTGCCAGTACCCTCCGAGGCGGACAGCCCGATCTATTTAATCAGCCCCAGCATTTT. This sequence encodes CASTLRGGQPDLFNQPQHF.

J is TRBJ2-7 and V is TRBV7-2; D unclear. The CDR3 extends over 13 amino acids. Trimming shortened V by 2 bases and J by 3 bases, and 8 bases separated the two germline ends. Germline V gene sequence: CDR1 SGHTA, CDR2 FQGNSA. CDR3 nucleotide sequence: TGTGCCAGCAGCTTACCGGGCGGCTACGAGCAGTACTTC. Encoded protein: CASSLPGGYEQYF. Full variable domain (outside the CDR3, taken from reference TRBV7-2 and TRBJ2-7): GAGVSQSPSNKVTEKGKDVELRCDPISGHTALYWYRQSLGQGLEFLIYFQGNSAPDKSGLPSDRFSAERTGGSVSTLTIQRTQQEDSAVYLCASSLPGGYEQYFGPGTRLTVT.

The chain has TRBV28 and TRBJ2-7; 9 bases are shared with TRBD2. Trimming at V came to 6 bases and at J to 7 bases, leaving 16 bases not matched to a gene. The germline V gene encodes CDR1 MDHEN and CDR2 SYDVKM. The CDR3 consists of 16 residues. CDR3 in DNA: TGTGCCAGCAGGCACTCTCGGCGGGAGGGGCGAGGTGAGCAGTACTTC. It is translated as CASRHSRREGRGEQYF.

This clone was seen more than once but under ten times. CDR3 sequence reads: CASASRDTEAFF. CDR3 nucleotides: TGTGCCAGTGCCTCCAGGGACACTGAAGCTTTCTTT. The chain joins TRBV28 to TRBJ1-1; D is possibly TRBD1 (5 bases). Looked up from germline, CDR1 is MDHEN and CDR2 is SYDVKM. V was shortened by 9 bases and J by 3 bases, with 11 bases between the two germline ends. The CDR3 sequence is 12 residues long.

The chain uses TRBV15 and TRBJ1-2; weak D call: TRBD1 (5 bases). Germline V CDR1 and CDR2: LNHNV, YYDKDF (reference sequence). This CDR3 is built from 15 residues. Trimming removed 0 bases at V and 4 bases at J, with 12 bases between. This chain's CDR3 is CATSRDRRDLYGYTF. The DNA of the CDR3 is TGTGCCACCAGCAGAGATCGCAGGGACCTCTATGGCTACACCTTC.

The V call is TRBV25-1, the J call TRBJ2-1; 9 nucleotides align to TRBD2. V was pared by 4 bases and J by 0 bases, with 4 bases of the junction left unmatched. Germline CDR1 reads MGHDK; CDR2 reads SYGVNS. The CDR3 extends over 16 amino acids. In DNA form, the CDR3 reads TGTGCCAGCAGTGGTCCTAGCGGGACCTCCTACAATGAGCAGTTCTTC. Its translation is CASSGPSGTSYNEQFF.

The rearrangement joins TRBV9 to TRBJ1-3; tentative D call: TRBD1 (6 bases). The V gene lost 7 bases and the J gene lost 0 bases, with 20 bases spanning the gap. The CDR3 totals 17 residues. Germline CDR1 SGDLS, CDR2 YYNGEE. CDR3 nucleotide sequence: TGTGCCAGCGTAACGGGGTCGGGGGCGGACTCTGGAAACACCATATATTTT. Its translation: CASVTGSGADSGNTIYF.

The J gene is TRBJ1-1, the V gene TRBV5-5; TRBD1 might be the D (6 bases). The V gene lost 0 bases and the J gene lost 4 bases, with 13 bases spanning the gap. Germline V gene data show CDR1 as SGHKS and CDR2 as YYEKEE (reference sequence). The CDR3 totals 15 residues. In DNA form, the CDR3 reads TGTGCCAGCAGCTTGGATCGGCAGGGGTTCACTGAAGCTTTCTTT. Protein sequence: CASSLDRQGFTEAFF.